This T cell receptor (beta chain) was captured in a study of control samples from healthy donors and cancer patients. This table comes from immunoSEQ multiplex PCR, and its TCRdb copy is limited to in-frame clones, with some not included. The table records 70,000 to 95,000 clones, approximately 93% of them present only once. Germline V gene lookup returns CDR1 SEHNR and CDR2 FQNEAQ (reference sequence). J was trimmed by 2 bases and V by 7 bases; bases with no gene match: 4. CDR3 length: 15 amino acids. This clone was observed once. The origin of this receptor is a woman between 40 and 55 years old with lung cancer. The J gene is TRBJ2-3, the V gene TRBV7-9; 12 bases are shared with TRBD2. Input material: PBMCs. CDR3 bases: TGTGCCAGCACTAGCGGGGGGGACCCCACAGATACGCAGTATTTT. Protein sequence: CASTSGGDPTDTQYF.